A single sample gave rise to the 31 T cell receptor beta chains below, sequenced in a study of CD8+ T cells in alopecia areata. Treatment defined: oral pan-JAK inhibitor, 5-10 mg twice daily. Sequencing templates came from extracted RNA that was reverse transcribed into cDNA. The method was immunoSEQ multiplex PCR; TCRdb's version includes in-frame clones alone and lacks a portion of them. The data contain fewer than 100,000 clones, about 70% of them singletons. Sequenced material: CD8+ T cells sorted from blood, taken at approximately week 42, from a patient treated with tofacitinib. Receptor source: a human donor with alopecia areata.

This clone was observed a few times. The chain carries TRBV7-2 and TRBJ2-7; TRBD1 or TRBD2 may be the D gene (5 bases each). The CDR3 consists of 13 residues. V gave up 6 bases and J gave up 6 bases, with 15 bases separating them. Looked up from germline, CDR1 is SGHTA and CDR2 is FQGNSA. DNA of the CDR3: TGTGCCAGCAGTTCGGGACCGGGACGCGAGCAGTACTTC. This gives the protein CASSSGPGREQYF.

The chain combines TRBV25-1 with TRBJ1-1, with unresolved D. Germline V gene sequence: CDR1 MGHDK, CDR2 SYGVNS. Trimming removed 1 base from V and 3 bases from J, with 6 bases in between. CDR3 size: 13 residues. The CDR3 loop reads CASSELKHTEAFF. DNA for the CDR3: TGTGCCAGCAGTGAATTAAAGCACACTGAAGCTTTCTTT.

The chain combines TRBV25-1 with TRBJ1-2; D gene unclear. The CDR3 extends over 13 amino acids. V lost 11 bases to trimming and J lost 6 bases, with 19 bases between them. Germline assignment: CDR1 MGHDK and CDR2 SYGVNS. The CDR3 is CARRHWKINGYTF. The CDR3 DNA reads as TGTGCCCGCCGACACTGGAAGATTAATGGCTACACCTTC.

This clone was picked up a small number of times. CDR3 sequence reads: CASSQDQGANTEAFF. DNA for the CDR3: TGCGCCAGCAGCCAAGATCAGGGGGCGAACACTGAAGCTTTCTTT. The J gene is TRBJ1-1, the V gene TRBV4-3, with 8 bases identical to TRBD1. Per the germline V gene, CDR1 is LGHNA and CDR2 is YSLEER. Trimming cost V 0 bases and J 1 base; bases outside gene matches: 1. This CDR3 comprises 15 residues.

This chain joins TRBV15 and TRBJ2-7; 9 bases map to TRBD1. Germline loops: CDR1 LNHNV, CDR2 YYDKDF (reference sequence). Trimming took 5 bases from V and 2 from J; bases not matched to a gene: 7. This CDR3 region has 15 residues. CDR3: CATSLGTGITYEQYF. CDR3 in DNA: TGTGCCACCAGCCTCGGGACAGGGATTACCTACGAGCAGTACTTC.

This chain links TRBV6-5 with TRBJ2-7; no reliable D call. The germline V and J ends were trimmed by 6 bases and 0 bases, with 9 bases remaining between them. Germline CDR1 is MNHEY and CDR2 is SVGAGI. The CDR3 is 13 residues long. The CDR3 region is CASSESFSYEQYF. CDR3 DNA: TGTGCCAGCAGCGAGTCATTCTCCTACGAGCAGTACTTC.

This clone appeared a few times. This chain connects TRBV14 to TRBJ2-6; D may be TRBD2 (6 bases). The germline V and J ends were trimmed by 0 bases and 1 base, with 10 bases remaining between them. The germline V gene encodes CDR1 SGHDN and CDR2 FVKESK. CDR3 length equals 17 residues. CDR3 coding DNA: TGTGCCAGCAGCCAAGATCGGAGGGAATCTGGGGCCAACGTCCTGACTTTC. Its translation: CASSQDRRESGANVLTF.

The V call is TRBV7-9, the J call TRBJ1-1; TRBD1 matches 7 bases. This CDR3 is 15 amino acids long. Germline V gene lookup returns CDR1 SEHNR and CDR2 FQNEAQ (reference sequence). The trim removed 5 bases at V and 8 bases at J, leaving 14 bases unmatched. DNA of the CDR3: TGTGCCAGCAGCATAACCGGGACAGCAACATCCGAAGCTTTCTTT. Its translation: CASSITGTATSEAFF. The whole variable domain, remainder taken from reference TRBV7-9 and TRBJ1-1, is DTGVSQNPRHKITKRGQNVTFRCDPISEHNRLYWYRQTLGQGPEFLTYFQNEAQLEKSRLLSDRFSAERPKGSFSTLEIQRTEQGDSAMYLCASSITGTATSEAFFGQGTRLTVV.

This clone was counted only a few times. This chain uses TRBV11-2 with TRBJ2-1; no firm D call. Germline lookup yields CDR1 SGHAT and CDR2 FQNNGV. V lost 0 bases and J 3 bases, leaving 9 bases between the germline ends. The CDR3 consists of 15 residues. The CDR3 DNA is TGTGCCAGCAGCTTAGATGTGGGGAACTACAATGAGCAGTTCTTC. Translation gives CASSLDVGNYNEQFF.

The gene calls are TRBV25-1 and TRBJ1-4; D might be TRBD1 (6 bases). CDR3 length: 12 residues. Trimming took 6 bases from V and 5 from J, leaving 7 bases between them. Looked up from germline, CDR1 is MGHDK and CDR2 is SYGVNS. The chain's CDR3 is CASRTGNEKLFF. Here the CDR3 DNA reads TGTGCCAGCAGGACAGGCAATGAAAAACTGTTTTTT. Combining the CDR3 with reference TRBV25-1 and TRBJ1-4 gives the whole variable domain EADIYQTPRYLVIGTGKKITLECSQTMGHDKMYWYQQDPGMELHLIHYSYGVNSTEKGDLSSESTVSRIRTEHFPLTLESARPSHTSQYLCASRTGNEKLFFGSGTQLSVL.

This chain joins TRBV7-9 and TRBJ1-4; tentatively, D is TRBD1 (6 bases). The germline CDR1 and CDR2 sequences are SEHNR and FQNEAQ (reference sequence). Trimming removed 5 bases at V and 7 bases at J, with 14 bases between. This CDR3 contains 14 residues. The CDR3 DNA reads TGTGCCAGCAGCCCACAGGGCGGCCTTGAAAAACTGTTTTTT. It encodes CASSPQGGLEKLFF.

This clone was detected only once. For the CDR3, the DNA is TGTGCCAGCAGTTGGGGTCAAAAGGGGGAGACCCAGTACTTC. This sequence encodes CASSWGQKGETQYF. The chain combines TRBV27 with TRBJ2-5; D is possibly TRBD1 (5 bases). Germline V gives CDR1 MNHEY, CDR2 SMNVEV (reference sequence). V was cut by 4 bases and J by 5 bases, with 14 bases left in between. The CDR3 covers 14 residues.

CDR3 sequence (DNA): TGTGCCAGCAGCTCGTCCCCAGGGGCGGCCTACGAGCAGTACTTC. Protein: CASSSSPGAAYEQYF. The genes are TRBV11-2 and TRBJ2-7, with D possibly matching TRBD1 (6 bases). CDR3 length: 15 amino acids. From germline, CDR1 is SGHAT and CDR2 FQNNGV. Trimming took off 4 bases at V and 2 bases at J, with 15 bases between the two ends.

The J gene is TRBJ2-7, the V gene TRBV12-5, with D unresolved. This CDR3 comprises 12 residues. Trimming removed 6 bases from V and 5 bases from J, with 11 bases in between. Germline CDR1 is LGHNT and CDR2 is FRNRAP. In DNA, the CDR3 is TGTGCTAGTGGCCGAGGCGACAACGAGCAGTACTTC. Translated, it gives CASGRGDNEQYF.

The genes are TRBV6-6 and TRBJ1-4; TRBD1 matches at 11 bases. The CDR3 runs to 13 residues. CDR1 and CDR2 (germline): MNHNY, SVGAGI (reference sequence). V trimming: 8 bases; J trimming: 7 bases; junction bases outside the gene matches: 3. In nucleotides, the CDR3 is TGTGCCAGCGCGGGGACAGGGGGTGAAAAACTGTTTTTT. Its protein is CASAGTGGEKLFF.

The chain couples TRBV7-9 to TRBJ1-6; 8 nucleotides agree with TRBD1. The CDR3 extends over 15 amino acids. Trimming cost V 5 bases and J 9 bases; bases outside gene matches: 9. Germline V CDR1 and CDR2: SEHNR, FQNEAQ (reference sequence). The CDR3 DNA sequence: TGTGCCAGCAGCCCGACAGGACAGGGTGGTTCACCCCTCCACTTT. This translates into CASSPTGQGGSPLHF.

The chain has TRBV7-8 and TRBJ1-1; D is uncertain. This CDR3 contains 14 residues. Trimming removed 5 bases at V and 6 bases at J, with 16 bases between. Per germline, CDR1 SGHVS and CDR2 FQNEAQ. The CDR3 DNA is TGTGCCAGCAGCACAAACCGAGGAAGGGCTGAAGCTTTCTTT. Its translation: CASSTNRGRAEAFF.

This chain joins TRBV7-9 and TRBJ2-3; 8 bases agree with TRBD2. Trimming cost V 10 bases and J 0 bases; bases outside gene matches: 9. Germline CDR1 reads SEHNR; CDR2 reads FQNEAQ (reference sequence). The CDR3 totals 15 residues. CDR3 sequence reads: CATSPGGISTDTQYF. CDR3 nucleotides: TGTGCCACCTCACCGGGAGGGATAAGCACAGATACGCAGTATTTT.

V and J are TRBV27 and TRBJ1-2; no clear D. The V gene's germline CDR1 is MNHEY and CDR2 SMNVEV (reference sequence). This CDR3 has 12 amino acids. V was shortened by 5 bases and J by 4 bases, with 8 bases between the two germline ends. This CDR3 reads CASSLGSYGYTF. CDR3 nucleotide sequence: TGTGCCAGCAGTCTTGGTAGCTATGGCTACACCTTC.

On this clone itself: Other DNA sequences in this specimen translate into the identical CDR3. This rearrangement joins TRBV15 to TRBJ1-1; a weak D match, TRBD1 (5 bases). The germline CDR1 and CDR2 sequences are LNHNV and YYDKDF (reference sequence). V lost 0 bases to trimming and J lost 1 base, with 6 bases between them. This CDR3 comprises 14 residues. CDR3 DNA sequence: TGTGCCACCAGCAGAGATAGGGGGAACACTGAAGCTTTCTTT. It translates to CATSRDRGNTEAFF.

This chain uses TRBV29-1 with TRBJ1-2; possibly TRBD1 for D (6 bases). The CDR3 totals 13 residues. Trimming cost V 2 bases and J 2 bases, with 9 bases left between them. Looked up from germline, CDR1 is SQVTM and CDR2 is ANQGSEA. For the CDR3, the DNA is TGCAGCGTTGAAATAGGGGGAAACTATGGCTACACCTTC. Amino acids: CSVEIGGNYGYTF.

This sequence joins TRBV4-3 and TRBJ2-7; maybe TRBD2 (6 bases). The V and J ends lost 0 bases and 3 bases respectively, with 12 bases between them. This CDR3 is 15 amino acids long. Germline assignment: CDR1 LGHNA and CDR2 YSLEER. The CDR3 here is CASSQERGVLYEQYF. The CDR3 nucleotides are TGCGCCAGCAGCCAAGAACGCGGGGTTCTCTACGAGCAGTACTTC.

The rearrangement uses TRBV9 and TRBJ1-2; no clear D. The CDR3 has 12 residues. The germline V gene encodes CDR1 SGDLS and CDR2 YYNGEE. V was shortened by 0 bases and J by 7 bases, with 7 bases between the two germline ends. In DNA form, the CDR3 reads TGTGCCAGCAGCGTAGGACGGGGTGGCTACACCTTC. Amino acid sequence: CASSVGRGGYTF.

The V and J genes are TRBV10-2 and TRBJ2-1; TRBD2 agrees at 7 bases. The V segment lost 8 bases and the J segment 9 bases; nucleotides outside the gene matches: 10. The CDR3 has 13 residues. Germline assignment: CDR1 WSHSY and CDR2 SAAADI. This CDR3 is CASGEGMGSEQFF. Here the CDR3 DNA reads TGCGCCAGCGGGGAGGGTATGGGAAGTGAGCAGTTCTTC.

V usage is TRBV9 and J usage is TRBJ2-1; D could derive from TRBD1 or TRBD2 (5 bases each). The V gene's germline CDR1 is SGDLS and CDR2 YYNGEE. CDR3 length equals 16 residues. Trimming took off 0 bases at V and 4 bases at J, with 14 bases between the two ends. CDR3 in amino acids: CASSVARDLSYNEQFF. DNA for the CDR3: TGTGCCAGCAGCGTAGCTAGGGACCTTTCTTACAATGAGCAGTTCTTC.

This chain joins TRBV7-9 and TRBJ2-7, with 9 nucleotides matching TRBD2. The V segment lost 3 bases and the J segment 2 bases; nucleotides outside the gene matches: 8. Germline CDR1 SEHNR, CDR2 FQNEAQ (reference sequence). This CDR3 contains 16 residues. CDR3 sequence: CASSLTASGKAYEQYF. CDR3 DNA: TGTGCCAGCAGCTTGACCGCTAGCGGGAAGGCCTACGAGCAGTACTTC.

The V gene is TRBV29-1, the J gene TRBJ2-3; D assignment may be TRBD1 or TRBD2 (6 bases each). V shed 3 bases and J shed 11 bases, with 27 bases lying between them. The CDR3 extends over 16 amino acids. From germline, CDR1 is SQVTM and CDR2 ANQGSEA. In DNA, the CDR3 is TGCAGCGTTGACGGAGTGGGGGGCAGGGAAGGCTGGAGGCAGTATTTT. Translated, it gives CSVDGVGGREGWRQYF.

The genes are TRBV10-2 and TRBJ2-7; TRBD1 agrees at 7 bases. CDR3 length: 13 residues. The J segment lost 2 bases and the V segment lost 3 bases, leaving 1 base of the junction unmatched. Per the germline V gene, CDR1 is WSHSY and CDR2 is SAAADI. CDR3 sequence (DNA): TGCGCCAGCAGTGATCAGGGGGCCTACGAGCAGTACTTC. Translating gives CASSDQGAYEQYF.

This sequence joins TRBV27 and TRBJ2-7; D unclear. This CDR3 contains 14 residues. V dropped 2 bases and J dropped 0 bases, with 8 bases sitting between them. Germline-derived CDR1 and CDR2 are MNHEY and SMNVEV (reference sequence). CDR3 amino acids: CASSLVGSSYEQYF. In nucleotides, the CDR3 is TGTGCCAGCAGTTTAGTGGGCAGCTCCTACGAGCAGTACTTC.

V gene TRBV29-1 combines with J gene TRBJ1-2; TRBD1 agrees at 8 bases. From germline, CDR1 is SQVTM and CDR2 ANQGSEA. This CDR3 region has 15 residues. With V trimmed by 4 bases and J by 4 bases, 11 bases remained unmatched. CDR3 sequence reads: CSVVHPRGQGYGYTF. The CDR3 DNA reads as TGCAGCGTTGTTCATCCCAGGGGGCAGGGCTATGGCTACACCTTC.

This clone has only one observation. This chain joins TRBV5-6 and TRBJ2-3; possibly TRBD1 for D (5 bases). Trimming removed 0 bases from V and 3 bases from J, with 11 bases in between. The length of the CDR3 is 15 residues. Germline CDR1 reads SGHDT; CDR2 reads YYEEEE. DNA of the CDR3: TGTGCCAGCAGCTTGGGAACAGGACGAACAGATACGCAGTATTTT. Translating gives CASSLGTGRTDTQYF.